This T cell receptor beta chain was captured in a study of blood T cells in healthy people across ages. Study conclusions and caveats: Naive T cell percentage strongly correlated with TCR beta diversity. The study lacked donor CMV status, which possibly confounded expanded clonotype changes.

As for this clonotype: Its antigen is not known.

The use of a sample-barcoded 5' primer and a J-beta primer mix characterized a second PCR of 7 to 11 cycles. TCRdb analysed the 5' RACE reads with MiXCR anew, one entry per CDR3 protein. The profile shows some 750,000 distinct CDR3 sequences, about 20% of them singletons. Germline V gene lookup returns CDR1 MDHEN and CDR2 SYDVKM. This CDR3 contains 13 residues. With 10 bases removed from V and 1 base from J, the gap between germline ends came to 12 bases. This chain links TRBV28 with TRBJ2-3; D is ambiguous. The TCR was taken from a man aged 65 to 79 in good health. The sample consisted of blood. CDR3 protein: CATFRRRTDTQYF. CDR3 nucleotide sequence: TGTGCCACGTTTCGGCGGCGCACAGATACGCAGTATTTT.